This T cell receptor (beta chain) was sequenced in a study of T cell changes during pregnancy in multiple sclerosis. Some clones are missing from TCRdb's copy, which holds only in-frame ones; the method was immunoSEQ multiplex PCR. Of roughly 27,000 clones in the sample, under 90% were seen once. Sequencing was performed on CD8+ T cells from peripheral blood mononuclear cells, taken after pregnancy. The clonotype originates from a female donor with multiple sclerosis, enrolled in a pregnancy study.

CDR3 residues: CASSLEGQVGGYTF. CDR3 sequence (DNA): TGTGCCAGCAGCTTAGAGGGACAGGTGGGGGGCTACACCTTC. The chain carries TRBV7-3 and TRBJ1-2; 8 positions agree with TRBD1. V gave up 2 bases and J gave up 8 bases; unmatched junction bases: 7. Germline CDR1 reads SGHTA; CDR2 reads FQGTGA. This CDR3 spans 14 amino acids.